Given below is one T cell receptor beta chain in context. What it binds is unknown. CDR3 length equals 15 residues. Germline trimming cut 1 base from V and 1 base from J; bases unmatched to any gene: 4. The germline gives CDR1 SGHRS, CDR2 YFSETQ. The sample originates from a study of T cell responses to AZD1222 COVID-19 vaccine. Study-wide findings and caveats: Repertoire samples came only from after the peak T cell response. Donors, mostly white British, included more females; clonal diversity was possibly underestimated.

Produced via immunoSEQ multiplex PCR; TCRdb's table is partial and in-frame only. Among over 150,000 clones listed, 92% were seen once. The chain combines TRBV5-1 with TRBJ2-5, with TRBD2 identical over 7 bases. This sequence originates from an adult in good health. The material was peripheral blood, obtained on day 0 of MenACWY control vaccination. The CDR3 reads CASSLWGGSQETQYF. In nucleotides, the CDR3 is TGCGCCAGCAGCTTGTGGGGGGGGTCCCAAGAGACCCAGTACTTC.